These 2 T cell receptor beta chains came from one sample sequenced in a study of identical twins. One entry per CDR3 protein results from TCRdb running MiXCR on the 5' RACE reads. The sample has some 500,000 distinct CDR3 sequences, just under 10% seen once; the top ten hold 2.5% to 3.5%. These same records also appear under a second study, on yellow fever vaccine responses in identical twins.

The sequenced sample was PBMCs. These receptors came from a woman younger than 30 in good health.

This clonotype was counted ten times or more. V usage is TRBV15 and J usage is TRBJ2-6; D perhaps matches TRBD1 (6 bases). The CDR3 runs 14 residues. Trimming stripped 9 bases from V and 3 bases from J, with 12 bases between. Germline V gene lookup returns CDR1 LNHNV and CDR2 YYDKDF (reference sequence). DNA of the CDR3: TGTGCCACTTCGCAGGGGAGTGGGGCCAACGTCCTGACTTTC. Residues: CATSQGSGANVLTF.

This clonotype was picked up many times. The J gene is TRBJ2-1, the V gene TRBV15; 13 nucleotides line up with TRBD2. Per germline, CDR1 LNHNV and CDR2 YYDKDF (reference sequence). J was trimmed by 9 bases and V by 3 bases; bases with no gene match: 5. This CDR3 region has 15 residues. The CDR3 DNA follows: TGTGCCACCAGCAGGGGACTAGCGGGACGTGGTGAGCAGTTCTTC. As protein: CATSRGLAGRGEQFF.